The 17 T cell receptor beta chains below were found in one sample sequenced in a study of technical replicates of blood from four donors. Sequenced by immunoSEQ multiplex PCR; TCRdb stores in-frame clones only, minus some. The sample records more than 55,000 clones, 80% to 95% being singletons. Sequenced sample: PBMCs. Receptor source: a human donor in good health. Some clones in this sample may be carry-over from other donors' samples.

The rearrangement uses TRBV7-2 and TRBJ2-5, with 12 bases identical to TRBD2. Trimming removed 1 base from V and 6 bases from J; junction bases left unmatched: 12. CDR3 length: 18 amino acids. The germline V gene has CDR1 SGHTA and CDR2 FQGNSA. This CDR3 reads CASSLVSASGGARKTQYF. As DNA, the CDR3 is TGTGCCAGCAGCTTAGTTTCGGCTAGCGGGGGGGCTAGGAAGACCCAGTACTTC.

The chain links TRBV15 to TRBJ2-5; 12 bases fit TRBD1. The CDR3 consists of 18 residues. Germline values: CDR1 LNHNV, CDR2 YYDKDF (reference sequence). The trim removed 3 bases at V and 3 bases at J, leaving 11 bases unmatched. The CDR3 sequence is CATSRGQGALADEETQYF. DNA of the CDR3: TGTGCCACCAGCAGGGGACAGGGGGCACTAGCGGATGAAGAGACCCAGTACTTC. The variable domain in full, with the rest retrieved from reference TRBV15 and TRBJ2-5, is DAMVIQNPRYQVTQFGKPVTLSCSQTLNHNVMYWYQQKSSQAPKLLFHYYDKDFNNEADTPDNFQSRRPNTSFCFLDIRSPGLGDTAMYLCATSRGQGALADEETQYFGPGTRLLVL.

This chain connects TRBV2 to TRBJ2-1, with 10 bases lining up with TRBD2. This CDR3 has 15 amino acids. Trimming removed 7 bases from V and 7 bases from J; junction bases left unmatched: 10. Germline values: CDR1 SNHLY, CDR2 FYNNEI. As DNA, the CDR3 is TGTGCCAGCATCCGATCCAGCGGGGGGGCAAATGAGCAGTTCTTC. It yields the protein CASIRSSGGANEQFF.

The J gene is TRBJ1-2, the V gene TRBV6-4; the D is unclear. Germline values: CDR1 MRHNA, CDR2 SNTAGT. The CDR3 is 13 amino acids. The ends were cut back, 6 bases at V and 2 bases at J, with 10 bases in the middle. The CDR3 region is CASRREENYGYTF. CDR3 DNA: TGTGCCAGCAGGAGGGAGGAGAACTATGGCTACACCTTC.

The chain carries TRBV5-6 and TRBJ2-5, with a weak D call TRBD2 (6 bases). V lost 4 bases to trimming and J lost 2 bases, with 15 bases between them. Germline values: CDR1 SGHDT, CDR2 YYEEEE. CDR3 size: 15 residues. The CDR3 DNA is TGTGCCAGCAGCCTACTAGCACTGAGTCAAGAGACCCAGTACTTC. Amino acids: CASSLLALSQETQYF.

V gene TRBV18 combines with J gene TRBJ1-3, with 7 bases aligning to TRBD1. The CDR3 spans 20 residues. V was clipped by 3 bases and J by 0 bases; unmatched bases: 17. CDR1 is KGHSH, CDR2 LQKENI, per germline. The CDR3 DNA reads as TGTGCCAGCTCACCTAATACACTCGAGACAGGGCGAGGCTCTGGAAACACCATATATTTT. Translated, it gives CASSPNTLETGRGSGNTIYF.

For the CDR3, the DNA is TGTGCCTGGTCGGTCCGGGACAGGGCTTCAAGAACGCAGTATTTT. Protein product: CAWSVRDRASRTQYF. The chain carries TRBV30 and TRBJ2-3; 9 positions match TRBD1. With V trimmed by 5 bases and J by 9 bases, 15 bases remained unmatched. CDR3 length: 15 amino acids. Germline-derived CDR1 and CDR2 are GTSNPN and SVGIG (reference sequence).

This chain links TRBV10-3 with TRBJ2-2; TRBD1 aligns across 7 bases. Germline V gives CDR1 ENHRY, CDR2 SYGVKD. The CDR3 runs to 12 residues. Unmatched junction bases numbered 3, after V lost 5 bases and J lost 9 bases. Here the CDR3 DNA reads TGTGCCATCAGTTCAGGGGGTTGGGAGCTGTTTTTT. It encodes CAISSGGWELFF.

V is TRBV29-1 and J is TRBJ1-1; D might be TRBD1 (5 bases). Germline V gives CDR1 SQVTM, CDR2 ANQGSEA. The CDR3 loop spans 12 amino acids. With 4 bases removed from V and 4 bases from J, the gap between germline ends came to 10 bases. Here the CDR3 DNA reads TGCAGCGTTGTCTGGGGCGGCACTGAAGCTTTCTTT. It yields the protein CSVVWGGTEAFF.

The chain's CDR3 is CASSIAASGRGRNEQFF. The CDR3 DNA is TGTGCCAGTAGTATAGCGGCTAGCGGGAGAGGGCGGAATGAGCAGTTCTTC. The chain couples TRBV19 to TRBJ2-1; 10 positions agree with TRBD2. The trim removed 1 base at V and 7 bases at J, leaving 10 bases unmatched. Germline V lookup: CDR1 LNHDA, CDR2 SQIVND (reference sequence). This CDR3 comprises 17 residues.

The CDR3 spells CASSGESGRAVDTQYF. The CDR3 nucleotides are TGTGCCAGCAGTGGGGAAAGCGGGAGGGCCGTAGATACGCAGTATTTT. V is TRBV25-1 and J is TRBJ2-3; 10 bases match TRBD2. The V and J ends lost 4 bases and 5 bases, in that order; junction bases with no gene match: 9. Germline loops: CDR1 MGHDK, CDR2 SYGVNS. The CDR3 covers 16 residues.

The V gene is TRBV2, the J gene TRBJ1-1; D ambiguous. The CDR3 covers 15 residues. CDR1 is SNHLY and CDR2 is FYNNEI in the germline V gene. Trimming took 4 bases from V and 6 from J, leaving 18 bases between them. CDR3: CASSGTSGRAPEAFF. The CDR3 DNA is TGTGCCAGCAGTGGCACTAGCGGGAGGGCTCCTGAAGCTTTCTTT.

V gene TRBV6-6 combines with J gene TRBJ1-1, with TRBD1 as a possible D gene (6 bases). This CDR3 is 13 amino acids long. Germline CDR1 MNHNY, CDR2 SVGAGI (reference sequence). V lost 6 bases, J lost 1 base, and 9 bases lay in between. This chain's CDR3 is CASRSTGNTEAFF. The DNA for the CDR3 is TGTGCCAGCAGGTCGACAGGGAACACTGAAGCTTTCTTT.

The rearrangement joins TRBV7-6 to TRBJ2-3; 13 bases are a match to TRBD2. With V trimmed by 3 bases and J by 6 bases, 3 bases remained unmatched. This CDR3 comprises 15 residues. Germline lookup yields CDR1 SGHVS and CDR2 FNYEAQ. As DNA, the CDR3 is TGTGCCAGCAGCTTGGGACTAGCGGGGATGGATACGCAGTATTTT. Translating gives CASSLGLAGMDTQYF.

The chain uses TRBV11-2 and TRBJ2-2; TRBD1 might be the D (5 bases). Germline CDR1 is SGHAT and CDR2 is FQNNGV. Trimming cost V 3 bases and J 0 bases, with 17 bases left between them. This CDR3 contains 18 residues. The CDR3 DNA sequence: TGTGCCAGCAGCTTCGGAATCCGGACAACGACGAACACCGGGGAGCTGTTTTTT. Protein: CASSFGIRTTTNTGELFF.

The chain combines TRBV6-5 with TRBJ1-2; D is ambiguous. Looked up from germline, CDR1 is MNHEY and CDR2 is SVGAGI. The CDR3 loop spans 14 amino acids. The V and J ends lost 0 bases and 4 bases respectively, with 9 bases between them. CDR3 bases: TGTGCCAGCAGTTACTCGAAGAACGGCTATGGCTACACCTTC. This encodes CASSYSKNGYGYTF.

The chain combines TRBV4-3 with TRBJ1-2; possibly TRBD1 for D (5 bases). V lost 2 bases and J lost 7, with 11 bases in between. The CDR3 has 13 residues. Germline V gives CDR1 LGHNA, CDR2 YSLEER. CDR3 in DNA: TGCGCCAGCAGCCAACGGGGGGGGTTTGGCTACACCTTC. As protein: CASSQRGGFGYTF.